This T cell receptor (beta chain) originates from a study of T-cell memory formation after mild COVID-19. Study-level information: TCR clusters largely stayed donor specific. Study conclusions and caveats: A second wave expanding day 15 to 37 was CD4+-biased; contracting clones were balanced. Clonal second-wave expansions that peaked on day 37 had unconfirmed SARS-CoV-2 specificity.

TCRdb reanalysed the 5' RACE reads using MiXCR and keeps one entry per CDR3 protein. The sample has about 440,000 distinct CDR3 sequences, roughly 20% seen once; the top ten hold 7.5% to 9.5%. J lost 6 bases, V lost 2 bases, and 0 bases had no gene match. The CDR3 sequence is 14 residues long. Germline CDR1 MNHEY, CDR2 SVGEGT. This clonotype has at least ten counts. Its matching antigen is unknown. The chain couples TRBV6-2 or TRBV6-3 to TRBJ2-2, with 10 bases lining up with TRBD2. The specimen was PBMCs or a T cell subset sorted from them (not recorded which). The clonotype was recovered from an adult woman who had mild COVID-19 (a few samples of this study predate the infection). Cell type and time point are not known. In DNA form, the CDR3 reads TGTGCCAGCAGTTACAGCGGGGGGGCCGGGGAGCTGTTTTTT. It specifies CASSYSGGAGELFF.